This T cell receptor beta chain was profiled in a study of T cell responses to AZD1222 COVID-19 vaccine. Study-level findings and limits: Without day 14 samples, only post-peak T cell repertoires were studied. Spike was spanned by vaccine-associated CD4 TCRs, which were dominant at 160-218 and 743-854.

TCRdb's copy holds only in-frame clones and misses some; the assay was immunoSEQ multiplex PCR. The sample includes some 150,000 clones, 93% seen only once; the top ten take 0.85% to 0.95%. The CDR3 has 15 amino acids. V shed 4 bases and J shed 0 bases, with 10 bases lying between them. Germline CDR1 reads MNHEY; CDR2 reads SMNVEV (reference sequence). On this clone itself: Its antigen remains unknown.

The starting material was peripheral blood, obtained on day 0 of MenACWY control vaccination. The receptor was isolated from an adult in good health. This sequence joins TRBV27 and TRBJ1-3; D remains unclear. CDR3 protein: CASSSTAYSGNTIYF. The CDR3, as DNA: TGTGCCAGCAGTTCCACCGCTTACTCTGGAAACACCATATATTTT.